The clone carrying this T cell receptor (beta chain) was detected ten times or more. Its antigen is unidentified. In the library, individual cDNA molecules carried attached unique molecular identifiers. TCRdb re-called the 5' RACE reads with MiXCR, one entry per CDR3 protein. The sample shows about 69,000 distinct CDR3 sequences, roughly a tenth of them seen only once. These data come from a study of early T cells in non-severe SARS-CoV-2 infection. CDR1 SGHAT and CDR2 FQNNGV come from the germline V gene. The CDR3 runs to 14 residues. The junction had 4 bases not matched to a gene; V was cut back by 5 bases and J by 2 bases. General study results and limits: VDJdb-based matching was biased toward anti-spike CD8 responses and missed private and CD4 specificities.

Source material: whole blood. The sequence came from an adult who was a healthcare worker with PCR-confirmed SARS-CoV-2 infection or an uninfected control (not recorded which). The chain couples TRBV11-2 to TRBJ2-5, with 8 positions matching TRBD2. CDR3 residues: CASSQLAEQETQYF. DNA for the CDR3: TGTGCCAGCAGCCAACTAGCGGAACAAGAGACCCAGTACTTC.